This T cell receptor beta chain was recorded in a study of T-cell reconstitution after alpha-beta-depleted transplantation in children. The authors prepared the TCRbeta library with unique molecular identifiers. Using its own MiXCR run on the PCR reads, TCRdb lists one record per CDR3 protein. The table includes more than 550,000 distinct CDR3 sequences, about 10% detected once. The CDR3 loop spans 12 amino acids. V lost 10 bases to trimming and J lost 4 bases, with 13 bases between them. This clonotype has more than one count but fewer than ten. The receptor's source is a human donor who donated a stem cell graft to a child with acute myeloid leukemia. Source: PBMCs from the stem cell graft donor, taken from the stem cell graft. The chain employs TRBV12-3 or TRBV12-4 and TRBJ1-1, with a possible D match to TRBD1 (6 bases). The CDR3 reads CAIGRGGTEAFF. The CDR3 region has the DNA TGTGCCATCGGGAGAGGGGGCACTGAAGCTTTCTTT.